The entry that follows covers one TCR beta chain sequence. It lacks a known antigen. Base qualities are not at hand, and no much larger clone is one base apart. The data were taken from a study of long-term antiretroviral therapy in people with HIV (dated by TCRdb to between 2021 and 2023). With respect to the entire study: The earliest samples were collected roughly a decade before the 2015 WHO recommendation for immediate ART, at a time when ART was usually postponed until CD4 counts fell. A retrospective serial study tested whether ART initiation and durable HIV suppression were associated with changes in peripheral blood TRB repertoire composition and diversity. From some 30 adults with confirmed HIV infection, the cohort provided over 150 cryopreserved PBMC samples, gathered serially across a mean of about six years (range 1-12). Among the roughly 30 participants with HIV, around 10 were female. Test extractions of a monoclonal T-cell line alongside 30 or so polyclonal samples showed no cross-contamination during QIAcube processing.

To be included, a participant needed at least one PBMC sample from before ART initiation plus at least two post-ART samples. Every participant with HIV received treatment in the United States of America. Before DNA extraction, cryopreserved samples of roughly 0.9-11 million PBMC were thawed and then washed. At the time of the earliest PBMC sample for each participant with HIV, ages ranged from 23 to 54 years. Per participant, PBMC samples came from 1-4 timepoints prior to ART initiation and 2-8 timepoints following ART initiation, for a median of 7 samples. Serial HIV viral load, CD4+ T-cell count, ART history and demographic data were obtained for every participant. Using a Qiagen kit on a QIAcube, genomic DNA was extracted from unsorted PBMC, with samples processed in batches of 12. Trimming costs V 3 bases and J 2 bases, and their ends lie 14 bases apart. CDR1 is given as SGHRS and CDR2 as YFSETQ, both from the germline V gene. The CDR3 measures 15 amino acids from cysteine to phenylalanine. Kept here is only the CDR3 DNA, which spans 45 bases and is read in frame from base 1.

Study-wide conclusions, independent of this receptor: ART initiation was associated with a significant increase in TRB diversity, but diversity stayed significantly below transplant donor controls even after long-term ART. Owing to limited PBMC availability, only the TCR beta chain was sequenced, without alpha chain pairing. CDR3 length ranges in HIV repertoires were narrower than in controls, and network structure suggested an antigen-experienced repertoire with only a slight naive shift after ART. No data were available on ART adherence, viral resistance or therapy changes, limiting inferences about post-ART repertoire changes. At every time point, the repertoire was dominated by expanded TRB clones first identified before ART initiation, although this dominance fluctuated and, in many PLHIV, declined after ART. Samples dated from the mid-2000s to the late 2010s, and the ART regimens used may be less effective than current ones. Because pre-ART samples had limited cell numbers, unsorted PBMC were profiled rather than sorted CD4+ and CD8+ T cells.

The immunoSEQ hsTCRB v3.0 assay was used at survey level resolution for TRB variable region sequencing. A depth of roughly 35,000-55,000 T-cell genomes per sample was targeted for TRB sequencing. An Illumina MiSeq with a v3 150-cycle kit was used to sequence the pooled TRB libraries. Per the original workflow: Analysis of repertoires was carried out in R inside a reproducible Nextflow workflow spanning QC, data transformation and analysis. Custom analyses were implemented in LymphoSeq2, an R package for AIRR-Seq data exploration. After excluding a few samples that yielded fewer than 5000 total TRB sequences, fewer than 200 HIV repertoires remained for analysis. Of the 180 to 200 retained HIV repertoires, approximately 60 were collected before and around 130 after ART initiation. Each repertoire was downsampled to 5000 TRB nucleotide sequences, and summary statistics were averaged across 100 downsampling iterations. The analysis kept only TRB sequences whose CDR3 regions were at least seven amino acids long. Two measures captured diversity: a Shannon entropy-derived clonality score and the Gini coefficient. In the repertoire networks, any two of the top 5000 CDR3 amino acid sequences were linked whenever the two sequences differed by an edit distance of one. Antigen specificity groups and MHC restriction were predicted for TRB CDR3 amino acid sequences with GLIPH2. CDR3 amino acid sequences were matched against VDJdb and McPAS-TCR to flag known CMV, EBV, HIV or tissue antigen associations. Pre-ART, post-ART and control groups were compared with Wilcoxon signed-rank tests and Holm-Bonferroni correction. Held by TCRdb, this immuneACCESS table contains in-frame sequences only and omits some clones. Under half of the omission traces to an unresolved V gene where checked; the cause of the rest is unknown. Clone size and the V and J calls come from that table; the DNA yielded D and trimming. The sample yields 21,000 or so clones; 88% were counted once. Together, the top ten hold roughly 3.6% of the sample.

Sequenced here: unsorted PBMCs, sampled 2.3 years after starting antiretroviral therapy. The sequence was obtained from a man aged 60-69 years with HIV. The rearrangement combines TRBV5-1 with TRBJ2-5, with the identity of the D gene unclear. The sequence in DNA is TGCGCCAGCAGCTCCCTGGGGTACAATCAAGAGACCCAGTACTTC. This translates into CASSSLGYNQETQYF.